The clone carrying this T cell receptor (beta chain) was seen ten or more times. Its antigen is undetermined. Next came a second PCR, run for 7 to 11 cycles, which used a sample-barcoded 5' primer along with a J-beta primer mix. A minimum of 2.5 million CDR3-containing paired-end reads was obtained for each sample. From the 5' RACE reads, TCRdb called clonotypes with MiXCR, one entry per CDR3 protein. The sample has fewer than 2,000,000 distinct CDR3 sequences; approximately 40% are singletons. Trimming shortened V by 3 bases and J by 0 bases, and 9 bases separated the two germline ends. The CDR3 is 16 amino acids. This specimen comes from a study of blood T cells in healthy people across ages. Study results and caveats: Diversity of TCR beta per million T cells declined in a roughly linear way with age.

The source of this sequence is a human donor in good health. Sequencing used blood. The chain carries TRBV12-3 or TRBV12-4 and TRBJ1-6; D is possibly TRBD1 (6 bases). CDR3 sequence reads: CASSLRGSSYNSPLHF. CDR3 sequence (DNA): TGTGCCAGCAGTTTGAGGGGGAGCTCCTATAATTCACCCCTCCACTTT.